These 23 T cell receptor beta chains share one sample of origin, sequenced in a study of blood T cell repertoires in COVID-19. Method: immunoSEQ multiplex PCR; TCRdb's copy keeps in-frame clones and lacks some. Among 300,000 to 350,000 clones, 80% to 90% were seen once, and the ten largest hold about 4.2%. Sequencing was done on a sample of PBMCs or T cells enriched from blood (not recorded which). Receptors were obtained from a woman aged 40 to 50 with acute COVID-19.

In this sample, this clone turned up once. The J gene is TRBJ1-3, the V gene TRBV30; 9 bases fit TRBD1. Germline assignment: CDR1 GTSNPN and CDR2 SVGIG (reference sequence). J gave up 7 bases and V 4 bases, and 11 bases lay outside the gene matches. This CDR3 region has 15 residues. The CDR3 DNA reads TGTGCCTGGATCCCATCCCGACAGGGGGGCAACACCATATATTTT. Translating gives CAWIPSRQGGNTIYF.

The chain has TRBV18 and TRBJ2-1, with 13 bases fitting TRBD2. V trimming: 3 bases; J trimming: 7 bases; junction bases outside the gene matches: 0. Germline V gene sequence: CDR1 KGHSH, CDR2 LQKENI. The CDR3 contains 14 residues. The CDR3 loop is CASSPGLAGNEQFF. The CDR3 DNA is TGTGCCAGCTCACCGGGACTAGCGGGAAATGAGCAGTTCTTC.

The V and J genes are TRBV7-9 and TRBJ1-4, with 7 bases fitting TRBD1. V lost 2 bases to trimming and J lost 8 bases; unmatched junction nucleotides: 8. The CDR3 extends over 15 amino acids. The germline V gene encodes CDR1 SEHNR and CDR2 FQNEAQ (reference sequence). The CDR3 loop is CASSLIGQGVEKLFF. CDR3 sequence (DNA): TGTGCCAGCAGCTTAATCGGGCAGGGGGTGGAAAAACTGTTTTTT.

DNA for the CDR3: TGCAGTGCTAGTATTACCGTCCGGGACACCATATATTTT. Protein product: CSASITVRDTIYF. V gene TRBV20-1 combines with J gene TRBJ1-3; D gene ambiguous. Germline assignment: CDR1 DFQATT and CDR2 SNEGSKA (reference sequence). Trimming took off 3 bases at V and 8 bases at J, with 14 bases between the two ends. This CDR3 contains 13 residues.

The chain employs TRBV7-9 and TRBJ1-3; 9 nucleotides agree with TRBD1. This CDR3 is 14 amino acids long. With 2 bases clipped from V and 8 bases from J, the junction kept 4 bases outside the gene matches. Germline V lookup: CDR1 SEHNR, CDR2 FQNEAQ (reference sequence). CDR3 residues: CASSLRDREYTIYF. The CDR3 nucleotides are TGTGCCAGCAGCTTACGGGACAGGGAATACACCATATATTTT.

The rearrangement uses TRBV6-2 or TRBV6-3 and TRBJ2-7; 8 bases align to TRBD2. Germline loops: CDR1 MNHEY, CDR2 SVGEGT. The CDR3 is 16 amino acids. With V trimmed by 5 bases and J by 6 bases, 15 bases remained unmatched. The CDR3 DNA reads TGTGCCAGCAGTCCAATCCATAGCGGGATAGGACGCGAGCAGTACTTC. Protein product: CASSPIHSGIGREQYF.

The chain employs TRBV28 and TRBJ2-2; 8 bases align to TRBD2. V was clipped by 1 base and J by 1 base; unmatched bases: 17. CDR1 MDHEN and CDR2 SYDVKM come from the germline V gene. The length of the CDR3 is 21 residues. The CDR3 reads CASSLFWPEEAGALNTGELFF. DNA of the CDR3: TGTGCCAGCAGTTTATTTTGGCCCGAGGAAGCGGGAGCCTTGAACACCGGGGAGCTGTTTTTT.

V usage is TRBV6-2 or TRBV6-3 and J usage is TRBJ1-1, with D unclear. CDR1 and CDR2 (germline): MNHEY, SVGEGT. This CDR3 spans 14 amino acids. V lost 5 bases, J lost 4 bases, and 14 bases lay in between. CDR3 loop: CASSATISFTEAFF. DNA for the CDR3: TGTGCCAGCAGTGCAACTATTTCTTTCACTGAAGCTTTCTTT.

Of note for this clone: Within the sample, other DNA sequences also encode this same CDR3. The chain employs TRBV11-2 and TRBJ1-5; TRBD1 might be the D (6 bases). The V and J ends lost 3 bases and 4 bases respectively, with 10 bases between them. Germline V gene data show CDR1 as SGHAT and CDR2 as FQNNGV. The CDR3 is 14 residues long. The CDR3 DNA is TGTGCCAGCAGCTTGGGGCAGGGGAATCAGCCCCAGCATTTT. This sequence encodes CASSLGQGNQPQHF.

V gene TRBV21-1 combines with J gene TRBJ2-3; the tabulated D call, TRBD2, remains unverified against the DNA. TRBV21-1 is described as a pseudogene. The CDR3 length is 14 residues. CDR3 residues: CASSGLAGADTQYF. As DNA, the CDR3 is TGTGCCAGCTCGGGACTAGCGGGAGCAGATACGCAGTATTTT.

The CDR3 is CASSFAGAVYEQYF. In DNA, the CDR3 is TGTGCCAGCAGTTTTGCGGGGGCGGTCTACGAGCAGTACTTC. The V and J genes are TRBV27 and TRBJ2-7, with D possibly matching TRBD2 (7 bases). The CDR3 has 14 residues. Germline assignment: CDR1 MNHEY and CDR2 SMNVEV (reference sequence). Trimming took 3 bases from V and 3 from J, leaving 12 bases between them.

The J gene is TRBJ1-6, the V gene TRBV19; 9 nucleotides line up with TRBD1. J was trimmed by 7 bases and V by 5 bases; bases with no gene match: 9. Germline V CDR1 and CDR2: LNHDA, SQIVND (reference sequence). CDR3 length: 16 residues. The DNA for the CDR3 is TGTGCCAGTAGTGCCAAGGACAGGGGAGGCAATTCACCCCTCCACTTT. Translated: CASSAKDRGGNSPLHF.

V and J are TRBV13 and TRBJ2-7; tentatively, D is TRBD1 (6 bases). The CDR3 runs 13 residues. Germline CDR1 reads PRHDT; CDR2 reads FYEKMQ (reference sequence). Deletions cut 1 base from V and 5 bases from J, with 9 bases between. The CDR3 sequence is CASSLVGADEQYF. DNA for the CDR3: TGTGCCAGCAGCTTAGTGGGGGCCGACGAGCAGTACTTC.

The genes are TRBV27 and TRBJ2-2; maybe TRBD2 (6 bases). V lost 3 bases, J lost 0 bases, and 11 bases lay in between. CDR1 and CDR2 from the germline V gene are MNHEY and SMNVEV (reference sequence). The CDR3 length is 16 residues. The chain's CDR3 is CASSFGGFANTGELFF. In DNA, the CDR3 is TGTGCCAGCAGTTTTGGAGGGTTCGCGAACACCGGGGAGCTGTTTTTT.

This sequence joins TRBV6-4 and TRBJ1-1, with a weak D call TRBD1 (5 bases). Per germline, CDR1 MRHNA and CDR2 SNTAGT. The V end was cut by 6 bases, the J end by 1 base, with 12 bases between. The CDR3 has 14 residues. In DNA, the CDR3 is TGTGCCAGCAGCGTGGACACGGGGAACACTGAAGCTTTCTTT. The encoded protein is CASSVDTGNTEAFF.

J is TRBJ2-2 and V is TRBV6-2 or TRBV6-3; 7 positions agree with TRBD1. Unmatched junction bases numbered 5, after V lost 5 bases and J lost 8 bases. The CDR3 contains 13 residues. Germline CDR1 and CDR2: MNHEY and SVGEGT. CDR3 in DNA: TGTGCCAGCAGTCGACAGGGATCGGGGGAGCTGTTTTTT. Protein sequence: CASSRQGSGELFF.

The chain combines TRBV4-1 with TRBJ1-6; no reliable D call. CDR1 is MGHRA and CDR2 is YSYEKL in the germline V gene. This CDR3 is 16 amino acids long. Trimming removed 0 bases at V and 7 bases at J, with 13 bases between. The CDR3 region is CASSQDPQYQNSPLHF. In DNA, the CDR3 is TGCGCCAGCAGCCAAGATCCGCAGTATCAAAATTCACCCCTCCACTTT.

This sequence joins TRBV6-2 or TRBV6-3 and TRBJ1-1; 7 bases agree with TRBD1. CDR3 length equals 17 residues. V dropped 2 bases and J dropped 4; count of bases not matched to a gene: 13. Germline CDR1 is MNHEY and CDR2 is SVGEGT. CDR3 nucleotide sequence: TGTGCCAGCAGTTACCTAAGGGACAGATGGGGCGGCACTGAAGCTTTCTTT. This translates into CASSYLRDRWGGTEAFF.

The chain couples TRBV18 to TRBJ1-4, with a weak D call TRBD1 (6 bases). The CDR3 runs to 15 residues. The V gene's germline CDR1 is KGHSH and CDR2 LQKENI. V was pared by 2 bases and J by 8 bases, with 15 bases between. The CDR3 nucleotides are TGTGCCAGCTCACCATCGACAGGTTCGGAGGAAAAACTGTTTTTT. It specifies CASSPSTGSEEKLFF.

The chain couples TRBV7-3 to TRBJ2-1; 10 nucleotides line up with TRBD2. With 0 bases clipped from V and 6 bases from J, the junction kept 5 bases outside the gene matches. Germline CDR1 reads SGHTA; CDR2 reads FQGTGA. The CDR3 totals 16 residues. CDR3 loop: CASSLTAGTSVNEQFF. Written as DNA, the CDR3 is TGTGCCAGCAGCTTAACCGCCGGGACTAGCGTCAATGAGCAGTTCTTC.

The chain combines TRBV11-2 with TRBJ2-2; possible D gene TRBD2, 5 bases. V shed 5 bases and J shed 4 bases, with 14 bases lying between them. The CDR3 consists of 15 residues. Germline V gene data show CDR1 as SGHAT and CDR2 as FQNNGV. CDR3 nucleotides: TGTGCCAGCAGCGGAGGCCGGGTAGGCACCGGGGAGCTGTTTTTT. It translates to CASSGGRVGTGELFF.

A few counts support this clone. The chain recombines TRBV29-1 with TRBJ1-2; D not resolved. This CDR3 comprises 11 residues. V lost 3 bases and J lost 5, with 7 bases in between. CDR1 and CDR2 (germline): SQVTM, ANQGSEA. In DNA, the CDR3 is TGCAGCGTTGACGTTATGTATGGCTACACCTTC. As protein: CSVDVMYGYTF.

This clone was seen just once. J is TRBJ1-4 and V is TRBV9; 8 bases line up with TRBD1. Germline V gives CDR1 SGDLS, CDR2 YYNGEE. This CDR3 is built from 15 residues. V dropped 4 bases and J dropped 8; count of bases not matched to a gene: 10. The CDR3 coding sequence is TGTGCCAGCAGCCCCTCAGGGGGCACGGGGGAAAAACTGTTTTTT. Translated, it gives CASSPSGGTGEKLFF.